Only one count was recorded for the clone carrying this TCR beta chain. Its antigen is not known. The sample originates from a study of radiotherapy plus CTLA-4 blockade in lung cancer. Study as a whole: Under 20% of enrolled patients responded objectively, and roughly 31% had disease control. Study findings and constraints: TCR clones of tumor origin grew in blood after radiotherapy plus ipilimumab. It was early blood T cell clone dynamics, with interferon-beta, that reportedly best predicted response.

Sequenced by immunoSEQ multiplex PCR; TCRdb stores in-frame clones only, minus some. The data contain tens of thousands of clones, around 76% of them singletons. The CDR3 is made up of 15 amino acids. In germline, CDR1 is SGHKS, CDR2 YYEKEE (reference sequence). With V trimmed by 0 bases and J by 8 bases, 10 bases remained unmatched. The receptor's source is a human donor with non-small cell lung cancer who had a partial response to radiotherapy plus ipilimumab. Some clones in this sample may be carry-over from other donors' samples. The chain combines TRBV5-5 with TRBJ1-2, with 7 bases that match TRBD1. This specimen consisted of peripheral blood, obtained from a patient treated with radiotherapy plus ipilimumab. The CDR3 loop is CASSLVYGRGEGYTF. The DNA for the CDR3 is TGTGCCAGCAGCTTGGTGTATGGCAGGGGGGAAGGCTACACCTTC. The complete variable domain, with remaining parts taken from reference TRBV5-5 and TRBJ1-2, reads DAGVTQSPTHLIKTRGQQVTLRCSPISGHKSVSWYQQVLGQGPQFIFQYYEKEERGRGNFPDRFSARQFPNYSSELNVNALLLGDSALYLCASSLVYGRGEGYTFGSGTRLTVV.